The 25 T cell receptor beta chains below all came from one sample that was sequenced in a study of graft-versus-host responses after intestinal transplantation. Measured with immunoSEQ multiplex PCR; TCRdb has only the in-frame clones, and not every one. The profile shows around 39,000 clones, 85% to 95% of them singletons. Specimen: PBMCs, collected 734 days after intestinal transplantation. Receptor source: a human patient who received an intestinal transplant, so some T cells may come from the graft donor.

DNA of the CDR3: TGCGCCAGCAGCCAAGGGACTAGCGGATACTACAATGAGCAGTTCTTC. It specifies CASSQGTSGYYNEQFF. The chain combines TRBV4-1 with TRBJ2-1; 10 positions agree with TRBD2. CDR1 is MGHRA and CDR2 is YSYEKL in the germline V gene. There are 16 residues in the CDR3. Trimming took 1 base from V and 3 from J; bases not matched to a gene: 3.

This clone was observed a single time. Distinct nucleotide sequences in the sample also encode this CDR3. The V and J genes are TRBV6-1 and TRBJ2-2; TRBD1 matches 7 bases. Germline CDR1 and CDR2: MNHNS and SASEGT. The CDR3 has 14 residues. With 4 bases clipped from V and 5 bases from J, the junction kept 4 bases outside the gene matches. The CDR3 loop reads CASSGQGYTGELFF. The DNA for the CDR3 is TGTGCCAGCAGTGGACAGGGCTATACCGGGGAGCTGTTTTTT.

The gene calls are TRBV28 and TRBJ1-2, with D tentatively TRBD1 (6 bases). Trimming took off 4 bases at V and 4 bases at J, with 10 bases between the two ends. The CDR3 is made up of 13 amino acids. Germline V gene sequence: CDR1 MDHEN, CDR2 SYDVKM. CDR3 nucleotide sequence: TGTGCCAGCAGTTCGGACAGACCCTATGGCTACACCTTC. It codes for CASSSDRPYGYTF.

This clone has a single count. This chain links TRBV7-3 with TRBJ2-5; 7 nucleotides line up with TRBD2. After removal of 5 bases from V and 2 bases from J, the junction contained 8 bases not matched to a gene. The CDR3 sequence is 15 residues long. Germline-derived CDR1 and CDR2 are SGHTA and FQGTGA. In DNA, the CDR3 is TGTGCCAGCAGCCCCACTCCGGGACTACAAGAGACCCAGTACTTC. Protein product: CASSPTPGLQETQYF. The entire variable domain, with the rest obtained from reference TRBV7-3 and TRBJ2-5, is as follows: GAGVSQTPSNKVTEKGKYVELRCDPISGHTALYWYRQSLGQGPEFLIYFQGTGAADDSGLPNDRFFAVRPEGSVSTLKIQRTERGDSAVYLCASSPTPGLQETQYFGPGTRLLVL.

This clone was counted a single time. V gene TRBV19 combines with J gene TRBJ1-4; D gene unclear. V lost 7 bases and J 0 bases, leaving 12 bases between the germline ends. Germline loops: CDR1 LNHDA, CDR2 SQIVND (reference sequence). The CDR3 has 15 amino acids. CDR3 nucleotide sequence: TGTGCCAGTAATTACAGACCTGCAACTAATGAAAAACTGTTTTTT. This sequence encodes CASNYRPATNEKLFF.

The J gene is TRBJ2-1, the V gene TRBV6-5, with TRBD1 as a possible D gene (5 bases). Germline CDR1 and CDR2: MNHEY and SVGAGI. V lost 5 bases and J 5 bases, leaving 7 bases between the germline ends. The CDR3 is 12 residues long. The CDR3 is CASSLDNNEQFF. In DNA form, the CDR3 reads TGTGCCAGCAGTCTGGACAACAATGAGCAGTTCTTC.

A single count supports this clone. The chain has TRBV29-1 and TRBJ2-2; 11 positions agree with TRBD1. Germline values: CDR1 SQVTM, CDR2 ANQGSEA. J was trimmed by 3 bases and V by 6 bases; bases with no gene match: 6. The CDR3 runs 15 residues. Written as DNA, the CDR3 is TGCAGCGTCCGGACAGGGGGCGCCCACACCGGGGAGCTGTTTTTT. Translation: CSVRTGGAHTGELFF.

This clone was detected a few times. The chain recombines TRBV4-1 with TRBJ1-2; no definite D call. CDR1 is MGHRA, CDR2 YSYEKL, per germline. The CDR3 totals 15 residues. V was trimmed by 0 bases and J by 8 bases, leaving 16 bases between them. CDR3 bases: TGCGCCAGCAGCCAAGACCGCCCAGCGAGGAAAGGCTACACCTTC. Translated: CASSQDRPARKGYTF.

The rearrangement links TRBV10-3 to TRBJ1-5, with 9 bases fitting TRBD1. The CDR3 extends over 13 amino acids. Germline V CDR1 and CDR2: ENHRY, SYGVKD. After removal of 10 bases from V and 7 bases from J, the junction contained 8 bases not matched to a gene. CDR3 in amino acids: CATSVQGAQPQHF. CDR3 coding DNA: TGTGCCACCTCCGTACAGGGGGCACAGCCCCAGCATTTT.

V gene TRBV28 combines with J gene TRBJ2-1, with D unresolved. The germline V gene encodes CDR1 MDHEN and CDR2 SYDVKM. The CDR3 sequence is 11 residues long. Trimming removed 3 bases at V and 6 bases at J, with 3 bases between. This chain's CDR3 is CASSLGNEQFF. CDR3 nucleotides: TGTGCCAGCAGTTTGGGCAATGAGCAGTTCTTC.

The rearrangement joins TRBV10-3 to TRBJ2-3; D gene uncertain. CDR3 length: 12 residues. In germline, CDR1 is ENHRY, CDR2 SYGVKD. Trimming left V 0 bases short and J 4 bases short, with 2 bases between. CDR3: CAISESADTQYF. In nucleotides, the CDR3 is TGTGCCATCAGTGAGTCTGCAGATACGCAGTATTTT.

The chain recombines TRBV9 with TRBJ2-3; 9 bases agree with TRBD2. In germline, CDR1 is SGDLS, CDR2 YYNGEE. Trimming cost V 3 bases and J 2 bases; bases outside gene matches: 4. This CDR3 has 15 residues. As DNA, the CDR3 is TGTGCCAGCAGCGCTAGCGGGGTGTCCACAGATACGCAGTATTTT. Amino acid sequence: CASSASGVSTDTQYF.

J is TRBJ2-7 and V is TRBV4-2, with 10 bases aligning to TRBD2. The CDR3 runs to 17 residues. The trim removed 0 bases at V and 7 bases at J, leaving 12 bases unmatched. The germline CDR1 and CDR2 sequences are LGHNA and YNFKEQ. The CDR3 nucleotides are TGTGCCAGCAGCCAAGATGCCCCAGCGGGGGGGCTGGTGGAGCAGTACTTC. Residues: CASSQDAPAGGLVEQYF.

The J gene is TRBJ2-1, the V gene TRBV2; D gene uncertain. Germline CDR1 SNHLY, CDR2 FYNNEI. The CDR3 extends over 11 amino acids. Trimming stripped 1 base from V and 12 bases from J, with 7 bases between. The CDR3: CASSEVGWQFF. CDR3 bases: TGTGCCAGCAGTGAAGTGGGGTGGCAGTTCTTC.

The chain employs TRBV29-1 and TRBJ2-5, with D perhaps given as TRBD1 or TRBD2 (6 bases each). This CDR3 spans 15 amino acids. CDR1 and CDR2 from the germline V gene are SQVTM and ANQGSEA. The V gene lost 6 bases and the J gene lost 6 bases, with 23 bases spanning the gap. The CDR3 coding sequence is TGCAGCGTGGGTGGGGGGCATACTTTCGGGCAGACCCAGTACTTC. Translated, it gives CSVGGGHTFGQTQYF.

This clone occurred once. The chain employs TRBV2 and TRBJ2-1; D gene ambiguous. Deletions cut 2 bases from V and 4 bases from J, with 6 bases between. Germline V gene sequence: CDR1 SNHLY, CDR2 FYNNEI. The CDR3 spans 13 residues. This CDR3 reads CASSENPYNEQFF. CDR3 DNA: TGTGCCAGCAGTGAAAACCCGTACAATGAGCAGTTCTTC.

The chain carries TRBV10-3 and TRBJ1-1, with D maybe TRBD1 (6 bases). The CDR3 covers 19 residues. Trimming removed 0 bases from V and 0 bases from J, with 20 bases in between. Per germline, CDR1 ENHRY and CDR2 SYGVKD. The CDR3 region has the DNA TGTGCCATCAGTGAGTCGGGAAATGGGGGCGGGTCCCTGAACACTGAAGCTTTCTTT. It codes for CAISESGNGGGSLNTEAFF.

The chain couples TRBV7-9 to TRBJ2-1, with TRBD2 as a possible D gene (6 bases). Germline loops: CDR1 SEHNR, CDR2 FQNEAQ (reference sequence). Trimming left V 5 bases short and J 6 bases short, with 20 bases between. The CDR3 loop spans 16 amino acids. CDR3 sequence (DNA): TGTGCCAGCAGCCCATTGTTTAGCGGACTGCCCAATGAGCAGTTCTTC. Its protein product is CASSPLFSGLPNEQFF. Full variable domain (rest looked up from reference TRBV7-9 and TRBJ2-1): DTGVSQNPRHKITKRGQNVTFRCDPISEHNRLYWYRQTLGQGPEFLTYFQNEAQLEKSRLLSDRFSAERPKGSFSTLEIQRTEQGDSAMYLCASSPLFSGLPNEQFFGPGTRLTVL.

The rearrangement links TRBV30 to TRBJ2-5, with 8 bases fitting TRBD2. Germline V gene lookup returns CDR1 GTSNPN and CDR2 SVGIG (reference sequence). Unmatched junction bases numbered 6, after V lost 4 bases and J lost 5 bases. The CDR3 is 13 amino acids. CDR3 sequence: CAWTPGGRETQYF. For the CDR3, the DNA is TGTGCCTGGACCCCGGGCGGGAGGGAGACCCAGTACTTC.

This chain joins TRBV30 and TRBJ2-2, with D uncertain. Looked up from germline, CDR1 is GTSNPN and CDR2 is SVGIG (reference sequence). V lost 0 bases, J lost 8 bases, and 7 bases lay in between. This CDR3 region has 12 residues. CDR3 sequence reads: CAWSVLVGELFF. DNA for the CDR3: TGTGCCTGGAGTGTACTGGTTGGGGAGCTGTTTTTT.

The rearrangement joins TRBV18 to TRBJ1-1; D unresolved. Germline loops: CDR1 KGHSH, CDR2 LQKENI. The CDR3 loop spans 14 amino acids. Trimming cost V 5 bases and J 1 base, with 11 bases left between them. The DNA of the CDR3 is TGTGCCAGCTCAGCTGAAACAAGGAACACTGAAGCTTTCTTT. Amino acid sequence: CASSAETRNTEAFF.

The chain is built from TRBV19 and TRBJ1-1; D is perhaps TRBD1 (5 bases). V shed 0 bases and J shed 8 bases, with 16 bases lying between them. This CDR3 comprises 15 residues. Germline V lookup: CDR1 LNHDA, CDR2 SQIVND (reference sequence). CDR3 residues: CASSIESRDVKEAFF. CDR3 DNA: TGTGCCAGTAGTATAGAAAGCCGGGACGTTAAAGAAGCTTTCTTT.

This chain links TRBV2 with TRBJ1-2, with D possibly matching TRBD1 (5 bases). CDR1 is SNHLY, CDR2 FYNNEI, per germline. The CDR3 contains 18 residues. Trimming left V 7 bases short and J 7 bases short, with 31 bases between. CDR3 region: CASTHDPPGGVAYGGYTF. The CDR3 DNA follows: TGTGCCAGCACGCACGACCCCCCTGGGGGTGTAGCATACGGTGGCTACACCTTC.

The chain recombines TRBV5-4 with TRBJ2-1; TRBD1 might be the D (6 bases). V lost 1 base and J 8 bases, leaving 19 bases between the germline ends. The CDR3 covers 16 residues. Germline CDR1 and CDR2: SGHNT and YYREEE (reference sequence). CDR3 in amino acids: CASSLTSERDIDEQFF. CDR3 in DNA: TGTGCCAGCAGCTTGACCTCGGAGAGGGACATCGATGAGCAGTTCTTC.

The CDR3 region is CASSVDRWGSYEQYF. Written as DNA, the CDR3 is TGCGCCAGCAGTGTAGACAGGTGGGGTTCCTACGAGCAGTACTTC. The rearrangement links TRBV10-2 to TRBJ2-7; tentatively, D is TRBD1 (6 bases). The CDR3 sequence is 15 residues long. CDR1 WSHSY and CDR2 SAAADI come from the germline V gene. With 4 bases removed from V and 1 base from J, the gap between germline ends came to 14 bases.